This T cell receptor (beta chain) was obtained from a study of blood T cell repertoires in COVID-19. The CDR3 covers 15 residues. Trimming stripped 0 bases from V and 7 bases from J, with 15 bases between. Germline CDR1 and CDR2: KGHSH and LQKENI. Clones were sequenced by immunoSEQ multiplex PCR, and TCRdb holds only the in-frame ones, with some missing. In the table there are about 220,000 clones, 70% to 90% of which are singletons. V gene TRBV18 combines with J gene TRBJ1-1, with TRBD1 as a possible D gene (5 bases). Sequencing was done on a sample of PBMCs or T cells enriched from blood (not recorded which). The receptor was derived from a woman in her forties with acute COVID-19. CDR3 loop: CASSPPSRQGLEAFF. CDR3 nucleotide sequence: TGTGCCAGCTCACCACCGTCTCGGCAGGGCCTTGAAGCTTTCTTT.